The source of this TCR beta chain is a study of blood T cell repertoires in COVID-19. Germline V CDR1 and CDR2: LGHDT, YNNKEL (reference sequence). The CDR3 runs 19 residues. After removal of 4 bases from V and 1 base from J, the junction contained 12 bases not matched to a gene. The data were produced by immunoSEQ multiplex PCR, yet TCRdb's version contains in-frame clones alone and is incomplete. The table records 150,000 or so clones, roughly 83% of them present only once. Recruits, aged roughly 18 to 89 years, lived in 24 US areas. Exposed participants came across a COVID-19 case within 2 weeks before study entry.

The sample comprised PBMCs or T cells enriched from blood (not recorded which). The V call is TRBV3-1 (or the pseudogene TRBV3-2), the J call TRBJ2-5; 13 bases agree with TRBD2. This sequence originates from an older man who had been exposed to COVID-19. In DNA, the CDR3 is TGTGCCAGCAGCCCCGGGACTAGCGGGGAGACTATGATCCAAGAGACCCAGTACTTC. Residues: CASSPGTSGETMIQETQYF.